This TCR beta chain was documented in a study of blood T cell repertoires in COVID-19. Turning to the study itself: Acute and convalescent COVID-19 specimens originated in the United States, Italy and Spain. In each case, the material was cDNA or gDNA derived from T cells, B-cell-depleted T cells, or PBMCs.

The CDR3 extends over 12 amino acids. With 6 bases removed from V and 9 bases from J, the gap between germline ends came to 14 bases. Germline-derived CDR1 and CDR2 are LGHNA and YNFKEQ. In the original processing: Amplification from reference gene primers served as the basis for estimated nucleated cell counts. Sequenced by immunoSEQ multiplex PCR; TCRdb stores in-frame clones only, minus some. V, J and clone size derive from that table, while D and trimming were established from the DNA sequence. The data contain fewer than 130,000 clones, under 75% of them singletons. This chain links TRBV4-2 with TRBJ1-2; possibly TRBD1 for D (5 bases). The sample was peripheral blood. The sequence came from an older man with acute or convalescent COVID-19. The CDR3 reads CASREAGVSYTF. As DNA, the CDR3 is TGTGCCAGCAGAGAAGCGGGGGTTAGCTACACCTTC.